This T cell receptor (beta chain) derives from a study of blood T cells in healthy people across ages. Overall study context: When template switching was applied, about one barcoded beta molecule was captured per two T cells. Whole-study results and caveats: Long-lived donors had more naive CD4+ cells and higher diversity than aged donors.

There were healthy Caucasian individuals from Russia, aged 6 to 90, serving as donors. The trim removed 5 bases at V and 6 bases at J, leaving 9 bases unmatched. The germline gives CDR1 SGHTA, CDR2 FQGNSA. The length of the CDR3 is 14 residues. Comments on this clonotype: The antigen remains unidentified.

With a J-beta primer mix and a sample-barcoded 5' primer, a second PCR ran about 7 to 12 cycles. TCRdb processed the 5' RACE reads anew with MiXCR; each CDR3 protein has one entry. The sample holds 1.4 million or so distinct CDR3 sequences; roughly two fifths are singletons and the top ten take 4%. This TCR was recovered from a woman aged 18-29 years in good health. Source material: blood. V gene TRBV7-2 combines with J gene TRBJ2-7; 8 nucleotides agree with TRBD2. This CDR3 reads CASSQGLAGREQYF. The CDR3 coding sequence is TGTGCCAGCAGCCAAGGACTAGCCGGGCGCGAGCAGTACTTC.